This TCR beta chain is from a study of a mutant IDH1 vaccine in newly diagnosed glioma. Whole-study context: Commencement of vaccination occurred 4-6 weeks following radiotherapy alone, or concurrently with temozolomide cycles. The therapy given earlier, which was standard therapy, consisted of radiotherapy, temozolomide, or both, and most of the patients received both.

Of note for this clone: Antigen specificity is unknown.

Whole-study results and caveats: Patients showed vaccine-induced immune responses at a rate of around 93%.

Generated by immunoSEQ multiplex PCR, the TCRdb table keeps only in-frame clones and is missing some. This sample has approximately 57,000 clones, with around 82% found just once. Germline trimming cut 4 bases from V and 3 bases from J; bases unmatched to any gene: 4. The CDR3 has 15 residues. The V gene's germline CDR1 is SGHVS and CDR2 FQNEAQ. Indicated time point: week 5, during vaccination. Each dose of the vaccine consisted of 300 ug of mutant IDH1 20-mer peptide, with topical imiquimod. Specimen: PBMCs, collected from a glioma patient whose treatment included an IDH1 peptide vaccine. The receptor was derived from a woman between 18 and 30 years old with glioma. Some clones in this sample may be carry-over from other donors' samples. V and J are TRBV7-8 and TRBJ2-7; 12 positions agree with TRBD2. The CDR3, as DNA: TGTGCCAGCAGCTCACTAGCGGGGGGTTTCTACGAGCAGTACTTC. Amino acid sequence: CASSSLAGGFYEQYF.